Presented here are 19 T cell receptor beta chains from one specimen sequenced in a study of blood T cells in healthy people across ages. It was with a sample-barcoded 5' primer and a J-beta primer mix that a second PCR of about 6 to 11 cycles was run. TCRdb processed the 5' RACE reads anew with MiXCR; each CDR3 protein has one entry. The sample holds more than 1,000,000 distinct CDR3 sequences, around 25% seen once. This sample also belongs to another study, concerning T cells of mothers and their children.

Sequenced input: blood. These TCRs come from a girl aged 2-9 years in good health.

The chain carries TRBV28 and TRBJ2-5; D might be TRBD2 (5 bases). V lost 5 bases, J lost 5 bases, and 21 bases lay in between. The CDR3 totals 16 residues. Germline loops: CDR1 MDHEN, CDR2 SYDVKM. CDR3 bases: TGTGCCAGCAGTGAAGAACTAGGCCTCGGGGTGGAGACCCAGTACTTC. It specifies CASSEELGLGVETQYF.

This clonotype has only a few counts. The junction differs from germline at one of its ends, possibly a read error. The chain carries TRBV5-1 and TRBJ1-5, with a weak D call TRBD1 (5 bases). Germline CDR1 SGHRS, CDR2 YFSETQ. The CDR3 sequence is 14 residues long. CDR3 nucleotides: TGTGCCAGCAGCGAAGGGACTAGCAATCAGCCCCAGCATTTT. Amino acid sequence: CASSEGTSNQPQHF.

The CDR3 DNA sequence: TGCAGCGGCATAACAGGGAAACAGCTCCCTTACGAGCAGTACTTC. Translated, it gives CSGITGKQLPYEQYF. The V and J genes are TRBV29-1 and TRBJ2-7, with D possibly being TRBD1 (6 bases). The CDR3 has 15 residues. CDR1 is SQVTM, CDR2 ANQGSEA, per germline. Trimming left V 7 bases short and J 4 bases short, with 23 bases between.

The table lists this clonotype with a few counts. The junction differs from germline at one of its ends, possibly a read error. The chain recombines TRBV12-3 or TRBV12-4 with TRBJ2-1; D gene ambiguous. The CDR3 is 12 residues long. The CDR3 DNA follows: TGTGCCAGCAGCCACAGAACCAATGGGCAGTTCTTC. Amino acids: CASSHRTNGQFF.

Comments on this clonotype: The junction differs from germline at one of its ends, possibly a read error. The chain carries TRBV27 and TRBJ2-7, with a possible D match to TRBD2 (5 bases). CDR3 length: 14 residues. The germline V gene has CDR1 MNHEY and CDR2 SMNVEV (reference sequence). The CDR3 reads CASRGVSMGYKQYF. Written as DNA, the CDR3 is TGTGCCAGCAGGGGAGTAAGTATGGGCTACAAGCAGTACTTC.

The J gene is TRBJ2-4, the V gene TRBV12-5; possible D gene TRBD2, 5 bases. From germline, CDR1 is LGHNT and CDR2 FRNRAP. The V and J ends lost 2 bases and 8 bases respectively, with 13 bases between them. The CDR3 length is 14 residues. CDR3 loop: CASGLPRTGDIQYF. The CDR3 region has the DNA TGTGCTAGTGGTTTGCCTCGGACCGGGGACATTCAGTACTTC.

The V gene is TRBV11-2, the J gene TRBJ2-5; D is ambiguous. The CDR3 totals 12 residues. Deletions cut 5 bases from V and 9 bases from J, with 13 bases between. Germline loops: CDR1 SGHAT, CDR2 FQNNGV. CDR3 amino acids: CASSIVIMAQYF. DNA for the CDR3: TGTGCCAGCAGCATAGTTATTATGGCCCAGTACTTC.

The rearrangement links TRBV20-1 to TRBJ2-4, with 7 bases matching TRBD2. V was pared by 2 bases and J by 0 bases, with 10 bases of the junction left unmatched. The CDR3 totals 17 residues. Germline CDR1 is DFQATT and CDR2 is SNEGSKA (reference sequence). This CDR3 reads CSARKFAGDLAKNIQYF. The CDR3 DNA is TGCAGTGCTAGAAAATTCGCGGGGGACCTAGCCAAAAACATTCAGTACTTC.

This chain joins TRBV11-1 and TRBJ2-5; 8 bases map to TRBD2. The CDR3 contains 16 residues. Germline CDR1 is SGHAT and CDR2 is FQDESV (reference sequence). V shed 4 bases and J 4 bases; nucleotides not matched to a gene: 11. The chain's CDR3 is CASSSPRDGRAETQYF. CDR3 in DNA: TGTGCCAGCAGCTCCCCTCGGGACGGGAGGGCAGAGACCCAGTACTTC.

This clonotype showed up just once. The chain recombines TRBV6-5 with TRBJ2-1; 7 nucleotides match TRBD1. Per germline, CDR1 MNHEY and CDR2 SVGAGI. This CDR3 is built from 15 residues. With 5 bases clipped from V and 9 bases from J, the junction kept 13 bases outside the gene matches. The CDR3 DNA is TGTGCCAGCAGTCCCACATCGACAGGGTCCAGTGAGCAGTTCTTC. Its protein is CASSPTSTGSSEQFF.

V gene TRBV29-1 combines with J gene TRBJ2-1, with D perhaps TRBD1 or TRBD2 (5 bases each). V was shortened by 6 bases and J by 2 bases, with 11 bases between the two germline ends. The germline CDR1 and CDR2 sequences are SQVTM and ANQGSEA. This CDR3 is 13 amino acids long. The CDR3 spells CSVSWGTYNEQFF. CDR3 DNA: TGCAGCGTCTCCTGGGGGACCTACAATGAGCAGTTCTTC.

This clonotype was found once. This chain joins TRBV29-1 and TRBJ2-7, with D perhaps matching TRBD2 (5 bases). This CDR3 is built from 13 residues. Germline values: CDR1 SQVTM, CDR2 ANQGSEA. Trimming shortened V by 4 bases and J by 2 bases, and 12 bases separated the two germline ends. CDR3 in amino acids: CSVVHGGAYEQYF. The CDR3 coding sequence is TGCAGCGTTGTGCATGGAGGAGCCTACGAGCAGTACTTC.

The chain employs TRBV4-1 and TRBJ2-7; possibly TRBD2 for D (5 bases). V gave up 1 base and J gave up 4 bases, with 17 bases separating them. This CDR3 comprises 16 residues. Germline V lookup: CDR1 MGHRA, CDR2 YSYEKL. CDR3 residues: CASSQALSSTTYEQYF. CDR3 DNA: TGCGCCAGCAGCCAAGCTCTCTCTAGCACCACTTACGAGCAGTACTTC.

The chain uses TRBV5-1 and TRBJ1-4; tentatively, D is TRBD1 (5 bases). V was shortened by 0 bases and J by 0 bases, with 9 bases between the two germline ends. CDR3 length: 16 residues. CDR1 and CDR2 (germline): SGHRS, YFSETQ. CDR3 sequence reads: CASSLADSTTNEKLFF. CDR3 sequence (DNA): TGCGCCAGCAGCTTGGCCGACAGTACAACTAATGAAAAACTGTTTTTT.

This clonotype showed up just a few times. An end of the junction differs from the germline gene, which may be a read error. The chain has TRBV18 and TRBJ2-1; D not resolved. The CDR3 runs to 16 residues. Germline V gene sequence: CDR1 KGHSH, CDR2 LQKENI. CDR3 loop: CASATDRTGTYNEQSF. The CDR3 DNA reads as TGTGCCAGCGCGACCGACCGGACGGGCACCTACAATGAGCAGTCCTTC.

The CDR3 region is CASSLATLGGASYEQYF. The CDR3 nucleotides are TGTGCCAGCAGCTTAGCCACTCTTGGCGGGGCCTCCTACGAGCAGTACTTC. This chain links TRBV7-8 with TRBJ2-7, with D perhaps matching TRBD2 (6 bases). V was trimmed by 0 bases and J by 0 bases, leaving 15 bases between them. The CDR3 sequence is 17 residues long. CDR1 and CDR2 from the germline V gene are SGHVS and FQNEAQ.

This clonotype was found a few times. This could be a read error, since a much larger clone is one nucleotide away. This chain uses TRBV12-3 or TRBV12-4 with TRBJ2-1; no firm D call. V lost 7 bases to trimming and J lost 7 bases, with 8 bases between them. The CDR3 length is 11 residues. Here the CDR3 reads CASTMGNEQFF. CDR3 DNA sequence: TGTGCCAGCACCATGGGGAATGAGCAGTTCTTC.

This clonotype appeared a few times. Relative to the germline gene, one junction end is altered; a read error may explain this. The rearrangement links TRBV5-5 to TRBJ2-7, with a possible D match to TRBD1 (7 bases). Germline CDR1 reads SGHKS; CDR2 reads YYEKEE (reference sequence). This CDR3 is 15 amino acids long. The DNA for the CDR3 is TGTACCAGCAGCTTCCGGACAGGCGGGATCGACGAGCAGTACTTC. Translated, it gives CTSSFRTGGIDEQYF.

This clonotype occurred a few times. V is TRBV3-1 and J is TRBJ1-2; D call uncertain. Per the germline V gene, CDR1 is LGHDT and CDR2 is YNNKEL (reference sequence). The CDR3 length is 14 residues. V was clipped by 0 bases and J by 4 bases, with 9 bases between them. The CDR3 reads CASSQDPSSYGYTF. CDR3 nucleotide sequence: TGTGCCAGCAGCCAAGATCCGTCGTCCTATGGCTACACCTTC.